The present T cell receptor (beta chain) was sequenced within a study of cytomegalovirus exposure and HLA in healthy donors. In germline, CDR1 is ENHRY, CDR2 SYGVKD. V shed 7 bases, J shed 7 bases, and the junction held 9 bases outside the gene matches. The CDR3 runs to 14 residues. Repertoires were generated with immunoSEQ multiplex PCR, while TCRdb's copy carries only in-frame clones and drops some. The sample consists of under 300,000 clones, around 91% of them appearing once. The sequence was obtained from a woman aged 18-35 years in good health and CMV-seronegative. The chain links TRBV10-3 to TRBJ1-5; TRBD1 matches at 8 bases. The sample comprised PBMCs. CDR3 loop: CAITQDRDGQPQHF. In DNA, the CDR3 is TGTGCCATCACCCAGGACAGGGACGGCCAGCCCCAGCATTTT.